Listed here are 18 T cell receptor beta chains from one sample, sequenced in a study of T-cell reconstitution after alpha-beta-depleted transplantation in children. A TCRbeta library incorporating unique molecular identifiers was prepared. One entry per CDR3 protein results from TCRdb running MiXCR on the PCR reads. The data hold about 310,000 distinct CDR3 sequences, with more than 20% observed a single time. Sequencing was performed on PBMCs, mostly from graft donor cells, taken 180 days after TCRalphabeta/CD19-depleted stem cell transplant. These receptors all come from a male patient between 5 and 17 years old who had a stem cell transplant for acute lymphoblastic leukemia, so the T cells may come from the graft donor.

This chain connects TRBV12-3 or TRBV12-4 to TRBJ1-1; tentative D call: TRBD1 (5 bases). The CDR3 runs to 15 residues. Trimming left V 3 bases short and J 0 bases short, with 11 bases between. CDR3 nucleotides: TGTGCCAGCAGTTTCCCGGGACGGCTGAACACTGAAGCTTTCTTT. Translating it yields CASSFPGRLNTEAFF.

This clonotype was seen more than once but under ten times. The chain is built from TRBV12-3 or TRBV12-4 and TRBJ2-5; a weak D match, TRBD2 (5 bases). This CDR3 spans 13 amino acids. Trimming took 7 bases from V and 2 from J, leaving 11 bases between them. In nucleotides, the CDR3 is TGTGCCAGCACCTTAGGACTGCAAGAGACCCAGTACTTC. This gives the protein CASTLGLQETQYF.

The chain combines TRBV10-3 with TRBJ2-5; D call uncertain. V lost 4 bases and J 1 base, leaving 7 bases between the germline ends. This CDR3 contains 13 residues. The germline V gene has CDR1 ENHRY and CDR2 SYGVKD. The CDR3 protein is CAISAPLQETQYF. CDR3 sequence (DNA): TGTGCCATCAGTGCCCCCCTCCAAGAGACCCAGTACTTC.

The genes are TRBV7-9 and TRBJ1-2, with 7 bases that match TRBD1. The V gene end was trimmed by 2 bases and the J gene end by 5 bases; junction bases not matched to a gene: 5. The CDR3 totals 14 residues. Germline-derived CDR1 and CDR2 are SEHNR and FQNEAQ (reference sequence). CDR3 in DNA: TGTGCCAGCAGCTTACCGCGGACAGGTTATGGCTACACCTTC. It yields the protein CASSLPRTGYGYTF.

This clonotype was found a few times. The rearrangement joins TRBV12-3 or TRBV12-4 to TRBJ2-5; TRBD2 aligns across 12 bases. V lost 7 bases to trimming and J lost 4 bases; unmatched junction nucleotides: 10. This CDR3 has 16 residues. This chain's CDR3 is CASILILAGGGETQYF. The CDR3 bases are TGTGCCAGCATTCTGATCCTAGCGGGAGGGGGAGAGACCCAGTACTTC.

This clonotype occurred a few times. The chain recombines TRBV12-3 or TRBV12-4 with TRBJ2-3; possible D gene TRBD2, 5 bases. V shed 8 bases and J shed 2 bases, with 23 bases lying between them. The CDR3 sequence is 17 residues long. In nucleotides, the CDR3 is TGTGCCAGCGCGCGGGTCCAACGTTTCGCCTTCACAGATACGCAGTATTTT. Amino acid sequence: CASARVQRFAFTDTQYF.

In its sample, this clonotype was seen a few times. CDR3 loop: CSARQGAPGELFF. The CDR3 nucleotides read TGCAGCGCCCGACAGGGGGCGCCCGGGGAGCTGTTTTTT. This sequence joins TRBV29-1 and TRBJ2-2; the match to TRBD1 covers 10 bases. The CDR3 totals 13 residues. CDR1 SQVTM and CDR2 ANQGSEA come from the germline V gene. After removal of 7 bases from V and 6 bases from J, the junction contained 5 bases not matched to a gene.

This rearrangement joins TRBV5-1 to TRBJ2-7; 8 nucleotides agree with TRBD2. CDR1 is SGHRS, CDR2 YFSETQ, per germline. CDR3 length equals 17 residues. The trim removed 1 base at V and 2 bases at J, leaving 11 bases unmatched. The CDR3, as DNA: TGCGCCAGCAGCTTGCGGGGACTAGGATTGCCTACCTACGAGCAGTACTTC. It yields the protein CASSLRGLGLPTYEQYF. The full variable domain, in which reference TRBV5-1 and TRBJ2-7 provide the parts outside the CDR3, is KAGVTQTPRYLIKTRGQQVTLSCSPISGHRSVSWYQQTPGQGLQFLFEYFSETQRNKGNFPGRFSGRQFSNSRSEMNVSTLELGDSALYLCASSLRGLGLPTYEQYFGPGTRLTVT.

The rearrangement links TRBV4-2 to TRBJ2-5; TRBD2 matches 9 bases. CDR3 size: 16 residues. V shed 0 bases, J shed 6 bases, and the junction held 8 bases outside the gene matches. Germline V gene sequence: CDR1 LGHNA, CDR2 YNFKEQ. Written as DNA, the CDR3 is TGTGCCAGCAGCCAAGATCCAGCGGGAGGACGAAAGACCCAGTACTTC. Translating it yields CASSQDPAGGRKTQYF.

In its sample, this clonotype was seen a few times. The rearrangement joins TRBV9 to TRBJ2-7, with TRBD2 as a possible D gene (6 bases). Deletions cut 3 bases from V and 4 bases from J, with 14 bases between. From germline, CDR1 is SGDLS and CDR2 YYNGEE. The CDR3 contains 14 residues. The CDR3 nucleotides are TGTGCCAGCAGCGAATGGGGGGAGACTTACGAGCAGTACTTC. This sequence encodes CASSEWGETYEQYF.

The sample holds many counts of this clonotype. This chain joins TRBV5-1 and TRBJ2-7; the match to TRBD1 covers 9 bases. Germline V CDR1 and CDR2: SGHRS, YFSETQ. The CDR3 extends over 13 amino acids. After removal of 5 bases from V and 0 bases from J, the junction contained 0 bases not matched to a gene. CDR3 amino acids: CASRTGGSYEQYF. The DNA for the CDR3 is TGCGCCAGCAGGACAGGGGGCTCCTACGAGCAGTACTTC.

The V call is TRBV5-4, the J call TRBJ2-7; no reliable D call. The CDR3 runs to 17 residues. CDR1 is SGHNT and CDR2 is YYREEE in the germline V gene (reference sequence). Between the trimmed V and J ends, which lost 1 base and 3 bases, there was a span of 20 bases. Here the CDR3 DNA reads TGTGCCAGCAGCTTGAGGAAGGTTGCAGACACGTACTACGAGCAGTACTTC. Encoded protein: CASSLRKVADTYYEQYF.

The CDR3 here is CASSLQGSGIETQYF. The CDR3 DNA reads TGTGCCAGCAGCCTCCAGGGTAGCGGGATAGAGACCCAGTACTTC. The chain carries TRBV12-3 or TRBV12-4 and TRBJ2-5; 8 nucleotides align to TRBD2. V lost 6 bases, J lost 4 bases, and 10 bases stayed unmatched. The CDR3 consists of 15 residues.

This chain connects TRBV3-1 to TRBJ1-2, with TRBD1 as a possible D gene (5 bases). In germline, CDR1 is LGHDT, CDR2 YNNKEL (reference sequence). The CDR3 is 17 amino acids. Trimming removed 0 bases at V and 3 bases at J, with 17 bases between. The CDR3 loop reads CASSQDTRRPGHYGYTF. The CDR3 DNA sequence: TGTGCCAGCAGCCAAGATACGCGTCGGCCGGGACACTATGGCTACACCTTC.

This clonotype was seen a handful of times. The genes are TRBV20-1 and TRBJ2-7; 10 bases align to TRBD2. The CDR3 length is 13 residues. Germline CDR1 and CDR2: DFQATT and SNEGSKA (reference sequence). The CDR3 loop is CRALAGGPYEQYF. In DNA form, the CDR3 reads TGCAGAGCGTTAGCGGGAGGACCCTACGAGCAGTACTTC.

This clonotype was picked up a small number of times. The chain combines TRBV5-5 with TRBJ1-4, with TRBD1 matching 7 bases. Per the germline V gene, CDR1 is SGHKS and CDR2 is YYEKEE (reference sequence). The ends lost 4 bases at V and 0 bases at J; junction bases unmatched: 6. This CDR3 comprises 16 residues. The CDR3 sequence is CASSQGTASTNEKLFF. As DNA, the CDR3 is TGTGCCAGCAGCCAGGGGACAGCCTCAACTAATGAAAAACTGTTTTTT.

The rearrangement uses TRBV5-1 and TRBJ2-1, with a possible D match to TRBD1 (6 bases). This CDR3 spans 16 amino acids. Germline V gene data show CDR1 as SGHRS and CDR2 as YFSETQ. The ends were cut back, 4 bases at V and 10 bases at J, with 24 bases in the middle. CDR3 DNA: TGCGCCAGCAGCACCCAGCCTTACAGGGCCGGCGAGGAGCAGTTCTTC. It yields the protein CASSTQPYRAGEEQFF.

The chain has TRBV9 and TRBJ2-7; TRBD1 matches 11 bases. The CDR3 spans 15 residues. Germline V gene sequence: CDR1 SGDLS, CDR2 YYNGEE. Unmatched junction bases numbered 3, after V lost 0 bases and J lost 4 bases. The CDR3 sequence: CASSVEGDRGYEQYF. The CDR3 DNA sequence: TGTGCCAGCAGCGTAGAGGGGGACAGGGGGTACGAGCAGTACTTC.